Sequencing of this T cell receptor (beta chain) was carried out in a study of identical twins. Overall study findings and caveats: Sequences that were beta out-of-frame showed weaker excess twin sharing. Conclusions relied on cross-sectional statistical analysis, not following the same donors.

With template switching, a universal primer site was added, and the cDNA carried unique molecular identifiers. TCRdb redid the calling of the 5' RACE reads with MiXCR, one entry per CDR3 protein. In the table there are about 260,000 distinct CDR3 sequences, approximately 7% of which are singletons. As to this clonotype: Its antigen is currently unknown.

CDR3 length: 14 amino acids. Looked up from germline, CDR1 is LGHNA and CDR2 is YNFKEQ. V shed 0 bases and J shed 0 bases, with 6 bases lying between them. This sample also appeared in a second study, on yellow fever vaccine responses in identical twins. Per that paper: Twins showed a vaccine T cell response that reportedly seemed partly convergent, partly personalized.

This clonotype was sampled from a woman aged 18-29 years in good health. Sequencing was done on a sample of memory (CD45RO+) T cells sorted from blood. V usage is TRBV4-2 and J usage is TRBJ2-7; D gene unclear. The CDR3 DNA reads TGTGCCAGCAGCCAAGATAGGGTCTCCTACGAGCAGTACGTC. Protein product: CASSQDRVSYEQYV.